Each of the 2 T cell receptor beta chains below was sequenced from the same sample in a study of T cell responses to AZD1222 COVID-19 vaccine (dated by TCRdb to 2020 to 2022). Libraries were made using the immunoSEQ multiplex PCR assay. TCRdb obtained this table from immuneACCESS and retained in-frame rearrangements with V and J assigned. These tables miss some clones; where compared with another copy, unresolved V genes account for less than half of the shortfall, and the remainder is unexplained. This sample lists 150,000 to 200,000 clones; 70% to 90% were detected once. 3.5% to 5.5% of the sample comes from the top ten. Read against the paper, the sample's time point label means: about 28 days (+/-7) after the second vaccine dose. The treatment or condition label corresponds to: meningococcal conjugate vaccine given as trial control. The specimen was peripheral blood, collected 28 days after the second dose of the MenACWY control vaccine. These receptors were taken from an adult who received the MenACWY meningococcal vaccine as a control.

The V gene is TRBV6-2 or TRBV6-3, the J gene TRBJ1-5; D gene uncertain. From germline, CDR1 is MNHEY and CDR2 SVGEGT. Trimming took 3 bases from V and 7 from J, leaving 7 bases between them. The CDR3 covers 12 residues. CDR3 sequence reads: CASSYTGQPQHF. CDR3 sequence (DNA): TGTGCCAGCAGTTATACTGGGCAGCCCCAGCATTTT.

The rearrangement joins TRBV5-6 to TRBJ2-1; D is unclear. This CDR3 comprises 16 residues. Germline loops: CDR1 SGHDT, CDR2 YYEEEE. The germline V and J ends were trimmed by 0 bases and 6 bases, with 16 bases remaining between them. The DNA for the CDR3 is TGTGCCAGCAGCTTGGAGCTACTCCCCCTCGGCAATGAGCAGTTCTTC. This encodes CASSLELLPLGNEQFF.